This T cell receptor (beta chain) was observed in a study of blood T cells in healthy people across ages. Overall study findings and caveats: Naive CD4+ cells and diversity were both higher in long-lived donors than in aged donors. Per million T cells, TCR beta diversity dropped roughly linearly as age increased.

Using a J-beta primer mix together with a sample-barcoded 5' primer, a second PCR was run for roughly 6 to 12 cycles. A minimum of 2.5 million CDR3-containing paired-end reads was obtained for each sample. A single record per CDR3 protein comes from TCRdb applying MiXCR to the 5' RACE reads. The repertoire includes 1.5 million to 2 million distinct CDR3 sequences, 30% to 40% of them detected once, and approximately 11% sits in the top ten. Comments on this clonotype: Its antigen is unknown.

The CDR3 covers 16 residues. Trimming cost V 5 bases and J 4 bases; bases outside gene matches: 13. Germline V gene data show CDR1 as MGHDK and CDR2 as SYGVNS. The chain combines TRBV25-1 with TRBJ1-1, with 7 bases fitting TRBD1. The sequence derives from a woman younger than 45 in good health. Source material: blood. The CDR3 protein is CASSPLRVQGGTEAFF. CDR3 sequence (DNA): TGTGCCAGCAGTCCTCTAAGGGTTCAGGGGGGCACTGAAGCTTTCTTT.